Below are 7 T cell receptor beta chains sequenced from a single sample in a study of shared clonotypes between healthy human individuals (dated by TCRdb to about 2020). Receptor libraries were prepared by the immunoSEQ multiplex PCR assay. The immuneACCESS repertoire file appears here via TCRdb, limited to in-frame rearrangements. These files lack a portion of the clones; in checked studies, under half of the deficit traces to unresolved V genes, and the cause of the others is not known. This sample holds nearly 1 million clones; approximately 80% were observed only once. The biggest ten clones account for roughly 1.5% of the sample. Specimen: memory CD4+ T cells sorted from blood. This specimen's cell subset or site label, interpreted: CD45RA-negative fraction. The receptor set was obtained from a young man in good health.

This clone has just one count. V and J are TRBV4-1 and TRBJ1-3; a possible D gene is TRBD1 (6 bases). Germline V gene data show CDR1 as MGHRA and CDR2 as YSYEKL. This CDR3 is built from 14 residues. The V end was cut by 1 base, the J end by 7 bases, with 11 bases between. Here the CDR3 reads CASSQGTGSNTIYF. As DNA, the CDR3 is TGCGCCAGCAGCCAAGGAACAGGGTCCAACACCATATATTTT.

This sequence joins TRBV18 and TRBJ2-2; D uncertain. V lost 6 bases to trimming and J lost 2 bases, with 13 bases between them. The germline CDR1 and CDR2 sequences are KGHSH and LQKENI. This CDR3 has 15 residues. CDR3 residues: CASSRRSENTGELFF. Here the CDR3 DNA reads TGTGCCAGCTCCCGTCGCTCCGAAAACACCGGGGAGCTGTTTTTT.

The chain has TRBV7-2 and TRBJ1-6, with TRBD1 matching over 11 bases. The ends lost 6 bases at V and 4 bases at J; junction bases unmatched: 5. Germline V gives CDR1 SGHTA, CDR2 FQGNSA. The CDR3 has 16 residues. DNA of the CDR3: TGTGCCAGCAGGGACGGGACAGGGGGATATAATTCACCCCTCCACTTT. Translating it yields CASRDGTGGYNSPLHF.

The chain combines TRBV28 with TRBJ2-1; 10 bases match TRBD2. From germline, CDR1 is MDHEN and CDR2 SYDVKM. This CDR3 comprises 16 residues. V dropped 3 bases and J dropped 7; count of bases not matched to a gene: 9. Written as DNA, the CDR3 is TGTGCCAGCAGTTTCTCCGCTAGCGGGAGCGGAAATGAGCAGTTCTTC. Translation: CASSFSASGSGNEQFF.

The V and J genes are TRBV7-2 and TRBJ2-7; 7 bases fit TRBD2. V was clipped by 4 bases and J by 0 bases; unmatched bases: 6. Germline V gene lookup returns CDR1 SGHTA and CDR2 FQGNSA. This CDR3 region has 15 residues. The CDR3 spells CASSSLAVLSYEQYF. The CDR3, as DNA: TGTGCCAGCAGCTCGCTAGCGGTCCTCTCCTACGAGCAGTACTTC.

The rearrangement joins TRBV5-1 to TRBJ1-5, with 10 bases matching TRBD1. V was clipped by 3 bases and J by 6 bases; unmatched bases: 6. The CDR3 is 15 amino acids. Germline V gene data show CDR1 as SGHRS and CDR2 as YFSETQ. DNA for the CDR3: TGCGCCAGCAGCTCGACAGGGGGCGCGGGTCAGCCCCAGCATTTT. It specifies CASSSTGGAGQPQHF.

This clone was counted ten times or more. The V and J genes are TRBV2 and TRBJ2-7; 9 bases are shared with TRBD1. There are 14 residues in the CDR3. V shed 1 base and J 6 bases; nucleotides not matched to a gene: 4. From germline, CDR1 is SNHLY and CDR2 FYNNEI. Here the CDR3 DNA reads TGTGCCAGCAGTGAAGGGACAGGGGTCATCGAGCAGTACTTC. Translation: CASSEGTGVIEQYF.